These T cell receptor beta chains were read from a single sample in a study of neoadjuvant anti-PD-1 for oral cavity cancer. Some clones are missing from TCRdb's copy, which holds only in-frame ones; the method was immunoSEQ multiplex PCR. The table has roughly 20,000 clones, more than 40% seen once. The sequencing here drew on tumor tissue, taken after nivolumab (anti-PD-1) treatment. These receptors were obtained from a person aged 40-85 years with oral cavity squamous cell carcinoma. Both conserved end residues are part of each CDR3. D genes are given only for firm matches. Size is omitted from some rows. Given values are once, few, many or a class for expanded clones.

CDR3 DNA: TGTGCCAGCAGTTCCCGGGACAGGGGCTCTGGAAACACCATATATTTT
CDR3 protein: CASSSRDRGSGNTIYF
V gene: TRBV7-3
J gene: TRBJ1-3
D gene: TRBD1
clone size: few

CDR3 DNA: TGCGCCAGCAGTGGACCGGACTCTGGCTACACCTTC
CDR3 protein: CASSGPDSGYTF
V gene: TRBV10-2
J gene: TRBJ1-2
D gene: NA
clone size: few

CDR3 DNA: TGTGCCAGTAGTCGCAGTCCTTGGGACGGACGTCCCTACGAGCAGTACTTC
CDR3 protein: CASSRSPWDGRPYEQYF
V gene: TRBV19
J gene: TRBJ2-7
D gene: NA
clone size: once

CDR3 DNA: TGTGCCTGCAGATGGGGACGGAGAGATCAGCCCCAGCATTTT
CDR3 protein: CACRWGRRDQPQHF
V gene: TRBV6-6
J gene: TRBJ1-5
D gene: NA
clone size: NA

CDR3 DNA: TGTGCCAGCAGCCTGGGACAGTCAAGGGCCAACGTCCTGACTTTC
CDR3 protein: CASSLGQSRANVLTF
V gene: TRBV7-9
J gene: TRBJ2-6
D gene: TRBD1
clone size: NA

CDR3 DNA: TGTGCCAGCAGCCAGGCTTCGAAGGGGAACACTGAAGCTTTCTTT
CDR3 protein: CASSQASKGNTEAFF
V gene: TRBV14
J gene: TRBJ1-1
D gene: NA
clone size: NA

CDR3 DNA: TGTGCCAGCAGCTTAGTAAGCGGGGGGGCCTACGAGCAGTACTTC
CDR3 protein: CASSLVSGGAYEQYF
V gene: TRBV7-2
J gene: TRBJ2-7
D gene: TRBD2
clone size: NA

CDR3 DNA: TGCGCCAGCAGCTTGGCAGACGGACAGACCTATGGCTACACCTTC
CDR3 protein: CASSLADGQTYGYTF
V gene: TRBV5-1
J gene: TRBJ1-2
D gene: NA
clone size: few

CDR3 DNA: TGCGCCAGCAGCCGTCAGACTAGTTCGGCGACAGATACGCAGTATTTT
CDR3 protein: CASSRQTSSATDTQYF
V gene: TRBV5-1
J gene: TRBJ2-3
D gene: NA
clone size: few

CDR3 DNA: TGTGCCAGCACTAGGACAGGGGCTGGGGAGACCCAGTACTTC
CDR3 protein: CASTRTGAGETQYF
V gene: TRBV25-1
J gene: TRBJ2-5
D gene: TRBD1
clone size: few

CDR3 DNA: TGCGCCAGCAGAGGCTACACTGAAGCTTTCTTT
CDR3 protein: CASRGYTEAFF
V gene: TRBV4-1
J gene: TRBJ1-1
D gene: NA
clone size: few

CDR3 DNA: TGTGCCTGGACACCCCCCCGGTGGGTACGCACTCAGCCCCAGCATTTT
CDR3 protein: CAWTPPRWVRTQPQHF
V gene: TRBV30
J gene: TRBJ1-5
D gene: NA
clone size: NA

CDR3 DNA: TGTGCCAGCAGTGGGGACAGGGGGTCGCAAGCTTTCTTT
CDR3 protein: CASSGDRGSQAFF
V gene: TRBV6-1
J gene: TRBJ1-1
D gene: TRBD1
clone size: NA

CDR3 DNA: TGTGCCAGCAGCCGCCCTACAGGGAGTACTAATGAAAAACTGTTTTTT
CDR3 protein: CASSRPTGSTNEKLFF
V gene: TRBV14
J gene: TRBJ1-4
D gene: NA
clone size: NA

CDR3 DNA: TGTGCCAGCAGTTACACGACAGGGGACAACGAGCAGTACTTC
CDR3 protein: CASSYTTGDNEQYF
V gene: TRBV6-6
J gene: TRBJ2-7
D gene: TRBD1
clone size: NA

CDR3 DNA: TGTGCCAGCAGTGTCGGCAATGTGAATTCACCCCTCCACTTT
CDR3 protein: CASSVGNVNSPLHF
V gene: TRBV2
J gene: TRBJ1-6
D gene: NA
clone size: NA